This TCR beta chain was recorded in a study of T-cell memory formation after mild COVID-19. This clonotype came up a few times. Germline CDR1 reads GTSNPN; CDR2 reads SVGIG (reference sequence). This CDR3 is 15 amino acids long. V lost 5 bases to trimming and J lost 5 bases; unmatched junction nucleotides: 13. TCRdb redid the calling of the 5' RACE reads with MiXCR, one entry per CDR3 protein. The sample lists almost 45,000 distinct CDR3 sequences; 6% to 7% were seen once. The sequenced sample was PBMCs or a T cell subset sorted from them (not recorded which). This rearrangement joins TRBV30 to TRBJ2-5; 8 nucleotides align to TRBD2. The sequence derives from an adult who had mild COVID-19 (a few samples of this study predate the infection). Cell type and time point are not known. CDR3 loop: CAWARASGGPETQYF. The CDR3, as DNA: TGTGCCTGGGCCCGTGCCTCGGGAGGGCCTGAGACCCAGTACTTC.